This T cell receptor (beta chain) emerged from a study of T-cell reconstitution after alpha-beta-depleted transplantation in children. The germline V and J ends were trimmed by 4 bases and 0 bases, with 4 bases remaining between them. The length of the CDR3 is 13 residues. Per the germline V gene, CDR1 is SNHLY and CDR2 is FYNNEI. Construction of the TCRbeta library involved unique molecular identifiers. TCRdb independently ran MiXCR on the PCR reads; one entry per CDR3 protein. In the table there are tens of thousands of distinct CDR3 sequences, 12% to 15% of which are singletons. This rearrangement joins TRBV2 to TRBJ2-4; D unclear. The receptor comes from a male patient aged 2 to 9 who had a stem cell transplant for acute lymphoblastic leukemia, so the T cells may come from the graft donor. Sequencing was performed on PBMCs, mostly from graft donor cells, taken 180 days after TCRalphabeta/CD19-depleted stem cell transplant. The CDR3 is CASSGIAKNIQYF. In DNA form, the CDR3 reads TGTGCCAGCAGTGGGATAGCCAAAAACATTCAGTACTTC.